The TCR beta chain described here comes from a study of beta chain features in type 1 diabetes. All of the isolated RNA was reverse transcribed, so expressed TCRB transcripts were sequenced. Sequencing was performed with immunoSEQ multiplex PCR; in TCRdb, only in-frame clones are kept and a portion is missing. The table records about 9,400 clones, around 82% of them present only once. Study-level findings and limits: A moderate, significant TCRB CDR3 shortening appeared in type 1 diabetes across four CD4+ subsets.

This clone was counted once. As yet, its antigen is unknown. Sequencing was performed on Tregs from blood. This clonotype was obtained from a woman aged 18-29 years in good health.

The CDR3 DNA reads as TGCGCCAGCAGCCTGGTGGGCAGGGATAATGAAAAACTGTTTTTT. Translation: CASSLVGRDNEKLFF. The chain uses TRBV5-1 and TRBJ1-4; D possibly corresponds to TRBD1 (5 bases). The V gene lost 4 bases and the J gene lost 4 bases, with 14 bases spanning the gap. CDR3 size: 15 residues. Germline assignment: CDR1 SGHRS and CDR2 YFSETQ.